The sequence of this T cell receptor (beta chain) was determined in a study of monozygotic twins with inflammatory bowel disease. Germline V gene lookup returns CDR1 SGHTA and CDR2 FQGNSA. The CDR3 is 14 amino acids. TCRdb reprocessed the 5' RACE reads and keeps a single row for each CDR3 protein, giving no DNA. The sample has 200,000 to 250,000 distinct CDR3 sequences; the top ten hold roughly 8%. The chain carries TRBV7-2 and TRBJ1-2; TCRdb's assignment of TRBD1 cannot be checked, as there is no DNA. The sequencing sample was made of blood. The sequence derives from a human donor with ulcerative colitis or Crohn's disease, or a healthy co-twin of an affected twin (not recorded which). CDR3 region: CASSSRQGANGYTF.